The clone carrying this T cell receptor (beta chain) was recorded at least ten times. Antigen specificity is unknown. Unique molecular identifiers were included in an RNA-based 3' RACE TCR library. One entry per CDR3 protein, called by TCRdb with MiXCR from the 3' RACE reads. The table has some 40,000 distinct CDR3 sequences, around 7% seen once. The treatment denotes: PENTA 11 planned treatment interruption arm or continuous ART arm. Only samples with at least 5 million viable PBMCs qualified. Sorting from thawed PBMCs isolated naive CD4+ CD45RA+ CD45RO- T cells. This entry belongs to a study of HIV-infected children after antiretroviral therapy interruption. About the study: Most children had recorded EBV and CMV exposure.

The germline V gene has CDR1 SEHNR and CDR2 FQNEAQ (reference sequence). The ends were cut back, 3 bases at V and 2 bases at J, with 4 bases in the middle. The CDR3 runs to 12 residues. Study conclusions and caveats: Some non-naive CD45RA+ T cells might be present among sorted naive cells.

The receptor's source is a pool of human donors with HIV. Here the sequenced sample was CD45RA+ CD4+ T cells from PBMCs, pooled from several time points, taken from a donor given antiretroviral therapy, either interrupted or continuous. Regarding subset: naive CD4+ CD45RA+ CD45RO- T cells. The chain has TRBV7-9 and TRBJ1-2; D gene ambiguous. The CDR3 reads CASSLRNYGYTF. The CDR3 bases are TGTGCCAGCAGCTTGCGGAACTATGGCTACACCTTC. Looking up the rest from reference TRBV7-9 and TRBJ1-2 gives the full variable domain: DTGVSQNPRHKITKRGQNVTFRCDPISEHNRLYWYRQTLGQGPEFLTYFQNEAQLEKSRLLSDRFSAERPKGSFSTLEIQRTEQGDSAMYLCASSLRNYGYTFGSGTRLTVV.